This T cell receptor (beta chain) is drawn from a study of blood T cells in healthy people across ages. V shed 2 bases and J 13 bases; nucleotides not matched to a gene: 15. The CDR3 has 16 residues. Germline values: CDR1 LGHDT, CDR2 YNNKEL (reference sequence). PCR was performed a second time for about 6 to 11 cycles using a sample-barcoded 5' primer and a J-beta primer mix. Via MiXCR, TCRdb re-called the 5' RACE reads, giving one row per CDR3 protein. The sample gives approximately 800,000 distinct CDR3 sequences, under 40% of which show up once; 10% to 15% is in the top ten. The genes are TRBV3-1 and TRBJ2-4, with 9 bases fitting TRBD1. The receptor was isolated from a man between 18 and 35 years old in good health. Sequencing was done on a sample of blood. The CDR3 loop reads CASSQQGQGSYNEQYF. Here the CDR3 DNA reads TGTGCCAGCAGCCAACAAGGACAGGGGTCCTACAATGAGCAGTACTTC.